Listed below are T cell receptor beta chains from one sample, sequenced in a study of cytomegalovirus exposure and HLA in healthy donors. Libraries were prepared by immunoSEQ multiplex PCR; TCRdb keeps only in-frame clonotypes and omits some of them. This sample's table reports roughly 190,000 clones. Sequences were obtained from PBMCs. The receptors come from a woman aged 18-29 years in good health and CMV-seropositive. Each CDR3 is given with its conserved first and last residue. A D gene is named only where the DNA matches it firmly.

j_gene | d_gene | v_gene | CDR3aa | CDR3nt
TRBJ2-1 | - | TRBV7-3 | CASSFGSAGEQFF | TGTGCCAGCAGCTTCGGGTCGGCCGGGGAGCAGTTCTTC
TRBJ2-3 | - | TRBV18 | CASTSTDTQYF | TGTGCCAGTACTAGCACAGATACGCAGTATTTT
TRBJ2-2 | - | TRBV9 | CASSFEGAGYTGELFF | TGTGCCAGCAGCTTTGAAGGTGCGGGCTACACCGGGGAGCTGTTTTTT
TRBJ2-1 | TRBD2 | TRBV6-5 | CASRPRGGANEQFF | TGTGCCAGCAGACCACGGGGAGGGGCCAATGAGCAGTTCTTC
TRBJ2-7 | - | TRBV2 | CASRTDTTYEQYF | TGTGCCAGCAGGACGGACACCACCTACGAGCAGTACTTC
TRBJ1-3 | - | TRBV13 | CASSSDSHSGNTIYF | TGTGCCAGCAGCTCCGACAGCCACTCTGGAAACACCATATATTTT
TRBJ1-5 | TRBD1 | TRBV19 | CASRLTGGRTLSNQPQHF | TGTGCCAGTAGATTAACAGGGGGACGGACATTAAGCAATCAGCCCCAGCATTTT
TRBJ2-1 | - | TRBV6-1 | CASETGLDEQFF | TGTGCCAGCGAGACTGGCCTCGATGAGCAGTTCTTC
TRBJ1-5 | - | TRBV18 | CASSRRQENQPQHF | TGTGCCAGCTCACGGCGACAGGAAAATCAGCCCCAGCATTTT
TRBJ1-5 | - | TRBV2 | CASSPVTSDQPQHF | TGTGCCAGCAGTCCAGTGACTTCAGATCAGCCCCAGCATTTT
TRBJ1-5 | TRBD1 | TRBV19 | CASTRDGTGAGRQPQHF | TGTGCCAGTACAAGGGACGGGACAGGGGCAGGCAGGCAGCCCCAGCATTTT
TRBJ2-2 | - | TRBV5-1 | CASRQAPGTGGVGELFF | TGCGCCAGCCGCCAAGCCCCCGGGACGGGGGGCGTTGGGGAGCTGTTTTTT
TRBJ1-2 | - | TRBV27 | CASSFPGSYGYTF | TGTGCCAGCAGTTTTCCGGGGTCCTATGGCTACACCTTC
TRBJ2-1 | - | TRBV12-5 | CASLGNSYNEQFF | TGTGCTAGCCTCGGGAATAGCTACAATGAGCAGTTCTTC
TRBJ2-7 | TRBD1 | TRBV5-1 | CASSLEGQGVHEQYF | TGCGCCAGCAGTTTGGAGGGACAGGGCGTCCACGAGCAGTACTTC
TRBJ2-7 | TRBD2 | TRBV18 | CASSPPSGGWYEQYF | TGTGCCAGCTCACCACCGTCGGGGGGGTGGTACGAGCAGTACTTC
TRBJ1-2 | - | TRBV7-9 | CASSLAVEGGYTF | TGTGCCAGCAGCTTAGCGGTAGAGGGTGGCTACACCTTC
TRBJ2-3 | TRBD1 | TRBV5-6 | CASSLGQGEFTDTQYF | TGTGCCAGCAGCTTGGGACAGGGAGAATTCACAGATACGCAGTATTTT
TRBJ2-5 | - | TRBV9 | CASSVEAIGTQYF | TGTGCCAGCAGCGTAGAAGCTATTGGGACCCAGTACTTC
TRBJ1-1 | - | TRBV11-2 | CASSLWGGRNTEAFF | TGTGCCAGCAGCTTATGGGGGGGCCGGAACACTGAAGCTTTCTTT
TRBJ2-7 | TRBD1 | TRBV7-2 | CASSSQGTALTYEQYF | TGTGCCAGCAGCTCCCAAGGGACAGCGTTGACCTACGAGCAGTACTTC
TRBJ1-3 | - | TRBV5-6 | CASSLTGSSSGNTIYF | TGTGCCAGCAGCTTGACAGGTTCAAGCTCTGGAAACACCATATATTTT
TRBJ2-3 | TRBD2 | TRBV15 | CATSRRLAVTDTQYF | TGTGCCACCAGCAGGCGACTAGCGGTCACAGATACGCAGTATTTT
TRBJ1-6 | TRBD1 | TRBV7-2 | CASSRDSFNSPLHF | TGTGCCAGCAGCCGGGACAGCTTTAATTCACCCCTCCACTTT
TRBJ2-3 | TRBD2 | TRBV7-2 | CASSWIAGGTDTQYF | TGTGCCAGCAGCTGGATAGCGGGGGGCACAGATACGCAGTATTTT
TRBJ1-2 | TRBD1 | TRBV4-1 | CASSQDHGTGIGYTF | TGCGCCAGCAGCCAAGACCATGGGACAGGGATTGGCTACACCTTC
TRBJ1-2 | TRBD1 | TRBV5-8 | CASCSRDRGQGYTF | TGTGCCAGCTGCTCCCGGGACAGGGGGCAAGGCTACACCTTC
TRBJ2-1 | - | TRBV11-1 | CASSLQEEQFF | TGTGCCAGCAGCTTACAGGAAGAGCAGTTCTTC
TRBJ2-7 | TRBD2 | TRBV4-1 | CASSQEGQRGDEQYF | TGCGCCAGCAGCCAAGAGGGACAGCGGGGGGACGAGCAGTACTTC
TRBJ2-1 | TRBD2 | TRBV7-3 | CASSILAGAYNEQFF | TGTGCCAGCAGCATACTAGCGGGAGCCTACAATGAGCAGTTCTTC
TRBJ1-5 | - | TRBV19 | CATYGINSNQPQHF | TGTGCCACCTACGGGATTAATAGCAATCAGCCCCAGCATTTT
TRBJ1-1 | TRBD1 | TRBV18 | CASSPNRGNTEAFF | TGTGCCAGCTCACCGAACAGGGGGAACACTGAAGCTTTCTTT
TRBJ1-1 | - | TRBV18 | CASSPPRGNTEAFF | TGTGCCAGCTCACCACCACGGGGGAACACTGAAGCTTTCTTT
TRBJ1-1 | - | TRBV18 | CASSLSQDMNTEAFF | TGTGCCAGCTCACTCTCACAGGACATGAACACTGAAGCTTTCTTT
TRBJ2-3 | TRBD1 | TRBV18 | CASSPRTGADTQYF | TGTGCCAGCTCACCAAGGACAGGGGCAGATACGCAGTATTTT
TRBJ2-7 | TRBD2 | TRBV7-2 | CASSPPSTGAGGEQYF | TGTGCCAGCAGCCCGCCCAGCACGGGAGCGGGGGGCGAGCAGTACTTC